Presented here are 5 T cell receptor beta chains from one specimen sequenced in a study of regulatory T cells in long-lasting Graves disease. Through Arm-PCR of CDR3 regions and iRepertoire HTBI primers, TCR beta libraries were built. TCRdb independently ran MiXCR on the multiplex PCR reads; one entry per CDR3 protein. The data show some 250,000 distinct CDR3 sequences, around 19% seen once. Time point given: newly diagnosed GD, antithyroid drugs for less than 3 months. RNA isolated from PBMCs was used to make the TCR library. These data were likewise used in another study, on T cells in Graves' hyperthyroidism and ophthalmopathy.

This specimen consisted of peripheral blood mononuclear cells (PBMCs), obtained at new diagnosis, from a patient treated with antithyroid drugs. The receptors originated from a woman between 25 and 40 years old with Graves disease.

The V gene is TRBV6-9, the J gene TRBJ2-7, with D maybe TRBD2 (5 bases). The CDR3 covers 15 residues. Germline lookup yields CDR1 MNHGY and CDR2 SVAAGI. Between the trimmed V and J ends, which lost 4 bases and 3 bases, there was a span of 16 bases. CDR3 in DNA: TGTGCCAGCAGTTGGGGAAGCGGCGCCCGCTACGAGCAGTACTTC. Protein: CASSWGSGARYEQYF.

Ten or more counts support this clonotype. In DNA, the CDR3 is TGTGCCAGCAGTACGACACAGGGATCCGCAATGTCCCAGTACTTC. This encodes CASSTTQGSAMSQYF. The J gene is TRBJ2-5, the V gene TRBV7-2, with D perhaps matching TRBD1 (6 bases). Germline V gives CDR1 SGHTA, CDR2 FQGNSA. The V end was cut by 6 bases, the J end by 9 bases, with 23 bases between. This CDR3 comprises 15 residues. Filled out from reference TRBV7-2 and TRBJ2-5, the complete variable domain reads GAGVSQSPSNKVTEKGKDVELRCDPISGHTALYWYRQSLGQGLEFLIYFQGNSAPDKSGLPSDRFSAERTGGSVSTLTIQRTQQEDSAVYLCASSTTQGSAMSQYFGPGTRLLVL.

A word on this clonotype: This may be a read error, as it is one base from a much larger clone. Because it lacks the conserved phenylalanine or tryptophan at the end, this CDR3 is likely a read error. V gene TRBV7-2 combines with J gene TRBJ1-5; 8 bases are a match to TRBD1. CDR1 and CDR2 from the germline V gene are SGHTA and FQGNSA. This CDR3 spans 16 amino acids. J lost 3 bases, V lost 4 bases, and 8 bases had no gene match. CDR3 in DNA: TGTGCCAGCAGCTCATTCGGGACAGGTCTCAATCAGCCCCAGCATTTA. It specifies CASSSFGTGLNQPQHL.

With respect to this clonotype: The likely explanation is a read error, given a far larger clone one base away. The V call is TRBV6-2 or TRBV6-3, the J call TRBJ2-5; D unclear. This CDR3 is 15 amino acids long. Trimming stripped 5 bases from V and 11 bases from J, with 24 bases between. Germline V gene lookup returns CDR1 MNHEY and CDR2 SVGEGT. CDR3 sequence reads: CASSLKPDSYNEQYF. CDR3 DNA sequence: TGTGCCAGCAGTCTGAAACCCGACTCCTACAATGAGCAGTACTTC.

This clonotype was seen at least ten times. V usage is TRBV18 and J usage is TRBJ1-1; 8 bases are shared with TRBD1. Germline V gives CDR1 KGHSH, CDR2 LQKENI. Trimming took 6 bases from V and 4 from J; bases not matched to a gene: 13. This CDR3 has 16 residues. The CDR3 sequence is CASSTAFGDRGTEAFF. Here the CDR3 DNA reads TGTGCCAGCTCCACCGCATTTGGAGACAGGGGCACTGAAGCTTTCTTT.